Following are 23 T cell receptor beta chains from one sample sequenced in a study of cytomegalovirus exposure and HLA in healthy donors. Researchers ran the PCR with 60 Vbeta and 13 Jbeta primers. Clones were sequenced by immunoSEQ multiplex PCR, and TCRdb holds only the in-frame ones, with some missing. The sample's table shows about 54,000 clones. Sequences were obtained from PBMCs. The source of these receptors is a woman between 35 and 50 years old in good health and CMV-seronegative.

This chain connects TRBV19 to TRBJ2-7; 9 bases align to TRBD1. Losses at the gene ends were 5 bases for V and 4 bases for J; bases not matched to a gene: 6. The CDR3 totals 14 residues. From germline, CDR1 is LNHDA and CDR2 SQIVND (reference sequence). CDR3 amino acids: CASSRDREGYEQYF. The CDR3 DNA is TGTGCCAGTAGTCGGGACAGGGAGGGTTACGAGCAGTACTTC.

The rearrangement uses TRBV18 and TRBJ2-7, with 8 nucleotides matching TRBD1. The ends lost 2 bases at V and 0 bases at J; junction bases unmatched: 9. The CDR3 length is 17 residues. Germline-derived CDR1 and CDR2 are KGHSH and LQKENI. CDR3 region: CASSPREQGASSYEQYF. The DNA of the CDR3 is TGTGCCAGCTCACCAAGGGAGCAGGGGGCCAGCTCCTACGAGCAGTACTTC.

V and J are TRBV30 and TRBJ1-2, with 7 bases that match TRBD1. The trim removed 1 base at V and 3 bases at J, leaving 5 bases unmatched. The V gene's germline CDR1 is GTSNPN and CDR2 SVGIG (reference sequence). The CDR3 covers 14 residues. For the CDR3, the DNA is TGTGCCTGGAGTGACAGGGGCCTCTACTATGGCTACACCTTC. Translated, it gives CAWSDRGLYYGYTF. Full variable domain (rest looked up from reference TRBV30 and TRBJ1-2): SQTIHQWPATLVQPVGSPLSLECTVEGTSNPNLYWYRQAAGRGLQLLFYSVGIGQISSEVPQNLSASRPQDRQFILSSKKLLLSDSGFYLCAWSDRGLYYGYTFGSGTRLTVV.

As for this clone: The identical CDR3 is also encoded by other nucleotide sequences in the sample. This rearrangement joins TRBV6-5 to TRBJ1-5; tentative D call: TRBD1 (5 bases). V was pared by 2 bases and J by 4 bases, with 9 bases between. The CDR3 is made up of 14 amino acids. CDR1 is MNHEY, CDR2 SVGAGI, per germline. CDR3 residues: CASSYGAGNQPQHF. CDR3 sequence (DNA): TGTGCCAGCAGTTACGGGGCCGGGAATCAGCCCCAGCATTTT.

The chain joins TRBV18 to TRBJ1-1, with a tentative D call TRBD1 (5 bases). V was cut by 10 bases and J by 5 bases, with 17 bases left in between. The CDR3 sequence is 13 residues long. Germline V gene lookup returns CDR1 KGHSH and CDR2 LQKENI. CDR3 region: CATKPGHLTEAFF. CDR3 in DNA: TGTGCCACCAAGCCTGGACACTTGACTGAAGCTTTCTTT.

The chain employs TRBV14 and TRBJ1-1, with a weak D call TRBD1 (5 bases). The CDR3 covers 14 residues. The V and J ends lost 2 bases and 5 bases respectively, with 12 bases between them. Germline lookup yields CDR1 SGHDN and CDR2 FVKESK. CDR3 in amino acids: CASSQRSGATEAFF. The CDR3 DNA follows: TGTGCCAGCAGCCAACGAAGCGGGGCGACTGAAGCTTTCTTT.

Details on this clone: A read error may produce the germline difference seen at one junction end. Other nucleotide sequences from this sample produce the same CDR3. The rearrangement links TRBV4-3 to TRBJ1-4; D gene unclear. Per germline, CDR1 LGHNA and CDR2 YSLEER. The CDR3 consists of 14 residues. The CDR3 DNA sequence: TGCGCCAGCAGCCAGGTGGCGGTCAATGAAAAATTGTTTTTT. Residues: CASSQVAVNEKLFF.

The chain has TRBV5-4 and TRBJ1-1, with TRBD1 matching over 7 bases. Germline CDR1 is SGHNT and CDR2 is YYREEE (reference sequence). Unmatched junction bases numbered 14, after V lost 4 bases and J lost 2 bases. The CDR3 runs 17 residues. CDR3: CASSVGTTGLGNTEAFF. In nucleotides, the CDR3 is TGTGCCAGCAGCGTGGGAACGACAGGGTTGGGAAACACTGAAGCTTTCTTT.

The chain joins TRBV5-1 to TRBJ2-3, with D maybe TRBD1 (5 bases). With 3 bases removed from V and 3 bases from J, the gap between germline ends came to 5 bases. The CDR3 spans 12 residues. CDR1 SGHRS and CDR2 YFSETQ come from the germline V gene. Written as DNA, the CDR3 is TGCGCCAGCAGCTCAGGGACAGATACGCAGTATTTT. Translation: CASSSGTDTQYF.

This chain connects TRBV7-2 to TRBJ1-4; no clear D. The ends were cut back, 5 bases at V and 3 bases at J, with 7 bases in the middle. The CDR3 is 13 amino acids. Per germline, CDR1 SGHTA and CDR2 FQGNSA. This chain's CDR3 is CASSRGANEKLFF. CDR3 nucleotide sequence: TGTGCCAGCAGCAGAGGTGCTAATGAAAAACTGTTTTTT.

On this clone: The junction shows a germline mismatch at one end, possibly a read error. The CDR3 loop reads CTSSYGLKNIQYF. In nucleotides, the CDR3 is TGTACCAGCAGTTACGGACTCAAAAACATTCAGTACTTC. This chain links TRBV6-6 with TRBJ2-4; D is perhaps TRBD2 (5 bases). This CDR3 is 13 amino acids long. Germline V CDR1 and CDR2: MNHNY, SVGAGI (reference sequence).

This chain joins TRBV5-1 and TRBJ1-1; D not certain. V dropped 3 bases and J dropped 3 bases, with 12 bases sitting between them. There are 14 residues in the CDR3. Germline-derived CDR1 and CDR2 are SGHRS and YFSETQ. CDR3 loop: CASSSPNRDTEAFF. CDR3 sequence (DNA): TGCGCCAGCAGCTCTCCAAACCGGGACACTGAAGCTTTCTTT. The complete variable domain, with remaining parts taken from reference TRBV5-1 and TRBJ1-1, reads KAGVTQTPRYLIKTRGQQVTLSCSPISGHRSVSWYQQTPGQGLQFLFEYFSETQRNKGNFPGRFSGRQFSNSRSEMNVSTLELGDSALYLCASSSPNRDTEAFFGQGTRLTVV.

In nucleotides, the CDR3 is TGTGCCAGTAGGGGACAGACAGGGGGCTTTGGGAACGAGCAGTACTTC. Encoded protein: CASRGQTGGFGNEQYF. The rearrangement links TRBV19 to TRBJ2-7; TRBD1 aligns across 10 bases. The V gene end was trimmed by 6 bases and the J gene end by 5 bases; junction bases not matched to a gene: 13. Germline assignment: CDR1 LNHDA and CDR2 SQIVND (reference sequence). CDR3 length: 16 amino acids. The full variable domain, rest sourced from reference TRBV19 and TRBJ2-7, is DGGITQSPKYLFRKEGQNVTLSCEQNLNHDAMYWYRQDPGQGLRLIYYSQIVNDFQKGDIAEGYSVSREKKESFPLTVTSAQKNPTAFYLCASRGQTGGFGNEQYFGPGTRLTVT.

V and J are TRBV27 and TRBJ2-1; tentative D call: TRBD2 (6 bases). Germline V gene lookup returns CDR1 MNHEY and CDR2 SMNVEV (reference sequence). The CDR3 is made up of 15 amino acids. Trimming cost V 6 bases and J 4 bases, with 16 bases left between them. The CDR3: CASRILAGRYNEQFF. Written as DNA, the CDR3 is TGTGCCAGCAGGATACTGGCGGGGCGTTACAATGAGCAGTTCTTC.

This sequence joins TRBV6-5 and TRBJ2-1; 9 bases are shared with TRBD2. The V gene end was trimmed by 9 bases and the J gene end by 4 bases; junction bases not matched to a gene: 7. CDR3 length: 14 residues. Germline V CDR1 and CDR2: MNHEY, SVGAGI. CDR3: CASYSSGTYNEQFF. The CDR3 region has the DNA TGTGCCAGTTACTCTAGCGGGACTTACAATGAGCAGTTCTTC.

The chain is built from TRBV19 and TRBJ2-1; 8 nucleotides line up with TRBD2. This CDR3 has 19 residues. The germline gives CDR1 LNHDA, CDR2 SQIVND (reference sequence). Germline trimming cut 2 bases from V and 0 bases from J; bases unmatched to any gene: 12. This chain's CDR3 is CASSIRASGSFSSYNEQFF. In DNA form, the CDR3 reads TGTGCCAGTAGTATAAGGGCCAGCGGGAGCTTTAGCTCCTACAATGAGCAGTTCTTC.

The J gene is TRBJ1-1, the V gene TRBV27; the D is unclear. Trimming took 3 bases from V and 6 from J, leaving 11 bases between them. The CDR3 length is 13 residues. Germline-derived CDR1 and CDR2 are MNHEY and SMNVEV (reference sequence). The CDR3, as DNA: TGTGCCAGCAGTTTCCCAGGCGGGGCTGAAGCTTTCTTT. Translated, it gives CASSFPGGAEAFF.

The V gene is TRBV14, the J gene TRBJ1-2, with a tentative D call TRBD1 (5 bases). CDR1 and CDR2 from the germline V gene are SGHDN and FVKESK. The V end lost 8 bases, the J end lost 6 bases, and 7 bases lay between the germline ends. The CDR3 length is 10 residues. The CDR3 here is CASGADGYTF. In DNA form, the CDR3 reads TGTGCCAGCGGGGCCGATGGCTACACCTTC.

CDR3: CASSRGVEDNSPLHF. As DNA, the CDR3 is TGTGCCAGTAGTAGGGGGGTAGAGGATAATTCACCCCTCCACTTT. The chain links TRBV19 to TRBJ1-6; D perhaps matches TRBD1 (5 bases). Per the germline V gene, CDR1 is LNHDA and CDR2 is SQIVND (reference sequence). Trimming left V 4 bases short and J 5 bases short, with 12 bases between. The CDR3 totals 15 residues. The entire variable domain, with the rest obtained from reference TRBV19 and TRBJ1-6, is as follows: DGGITQSPKYLFRKEGQNVTLSCEQNLNHDAMYWYRQDPGQGLRLIYYSQIVNDFQKGDIAEGYSVSREKKESFPLTVTSAQKNPTAFYLCASSRGVEDNSPLHFGNGTRLTVT.

The chain recombines TRBV6-1 with TRBJ2-3; possible D gene TRBD2, 5 bases. The CDR3 extends over 15 amino acids. The V gene lost 4 bases and the J gene lost 3 bases, with 14 bases spanning the gap. Germline CDR1 MNHNS, CDR2 SASEGT. CDR3 in DNA: TGTGCCAGCAGTGTAAAAGGGAGTTGGACAGATACGCAGTATTTT. Amino acid sequence: CASSVKGSWTDTQYF.

The rearrangement links TRBV5-1 to TRBJ2-6; D call uncertain. V dropped 3 bases and J dropped 4 bases, with 8 bases sitting between them. The germline V gene has CDR1 SGHRS and CDR2 YFSETQ. This CDR3 comprises 14 residues. The CDR3 region has the DNA TGCGCCAGCAGCTCCGGAGAGGGGGCCAACGTCCTGACTTTC. Protein sequence: CASSSGEGANVLTF.

This chain links TRBV6-5 with TRBJ1-4; D may be TRBD1 (6 bases). V lost 0 bases and J 8 bases, leaving 13 bases between the germline ends. Germline assignment: CDR1 MNHEY and CDR2 SVGAGI. CDR3 length: 15 residues. Here the CDR3 DNA reads TGTGCCAGCAGTTACTCTGGGGGCAGGAACGAAAAACTGTTTTTT. Residues: CASSYSGGRNEKLFF.

This chain uses TRBV4-3 with TRBJ2-3, with a weak D call TRBD2 (5 bases). CDR1 is LGHNA, CDR2 YSLEER, per germline. This CDR3 is built from 14 residues. Trimming cost V 6 bases and J 4 bases, with 14 bases left between them. The CDR3 reads CASRPGGGSDTQYF. The CDR3 DNA reads as TGCGCCAGCAGACCCGGAGGTGGTTCAGATACGCAGTATTTT.